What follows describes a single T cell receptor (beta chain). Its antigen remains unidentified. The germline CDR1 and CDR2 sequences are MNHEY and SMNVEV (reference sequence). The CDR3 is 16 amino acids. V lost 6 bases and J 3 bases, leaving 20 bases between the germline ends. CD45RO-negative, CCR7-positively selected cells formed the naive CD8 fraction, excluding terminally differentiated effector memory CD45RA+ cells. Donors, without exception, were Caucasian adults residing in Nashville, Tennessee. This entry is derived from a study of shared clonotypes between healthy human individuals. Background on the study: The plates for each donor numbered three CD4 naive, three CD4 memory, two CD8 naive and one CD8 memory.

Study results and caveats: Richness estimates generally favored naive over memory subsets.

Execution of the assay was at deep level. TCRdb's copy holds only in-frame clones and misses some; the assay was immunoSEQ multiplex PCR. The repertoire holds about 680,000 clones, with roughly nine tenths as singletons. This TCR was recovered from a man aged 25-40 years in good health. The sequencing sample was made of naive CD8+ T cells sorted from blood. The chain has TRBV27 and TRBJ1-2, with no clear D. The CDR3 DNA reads TGTGCCAGCAGCCCCGGGGTTGGGCAGAACGACTATGGCTACACCTTC. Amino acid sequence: CASSPGVGQNDYGYTF.